Following are 22 T cell receptor beta chains from one sample sequenced in a study of identical twins. TCRdb processed the 5' RACE reads anew with MiXCR; each CDR3 protein has one entry. The sample has about 200,000 distinct CDR3 sequences; 6.5% are singletons. The sample was also reused in another study, on T cells expressing NK-cell markers.

The source material was CD8+ T cells sorted from blood. The receptors shown here come from a woman aged 18-29 years in good health.

Only a few counts were recorded for this clonotype. The V gene is TRBV2, the J gene TRBJ2-1, with D unclear. Germline V CDR1 and CDR2: SNHLY, FYNNEI. The CDR3 covers 11 residues. V was cut by 1 base and J by 8 bases, with 3 bases left in between. This CDR3 is CASSEVDEQFF. In nucleotides, the CDR3 is TGTGCCAGCAGTGAAGTAGATGAGCAGTTCTTC.

This chain uses TRBV19 with TRBJ2-1; TRBD2 agrees at 8 bases. The CDR3 length is 17 residues. CDR1 is LNHDA and CDR2 is SQIVND in the germline V gene (reference sequence). Trimming removed 0 bases from V and 4 bases from J; junction bases left unmatched: 8. The CDR3 DNA reads as TGTGCCAGTAGTATAGATGAGTTGACTAGCGCTTACAATGAGCAGTTCTTC. Protein product: CASSIDELTSAYNEQFF.

V and J are TRBV9 and TRBJ2-5; D possibly corresponds to TRBD2 (6 bases). The CDR3 totals 15 residues. Trimming pared 0 bases from V and 1 base from J, leaving 10 bases between. Germline CDR1 is SGDLS and CDR2 is YYNGEE. Written as DNA, the CDR3 is TGTGCCAGCAGCGTAGCTTCGGGAGCCCAAGAGACCCAGTACTTC. It yields the protein CASSVASGAQETQYF.

The chain employs TRBV27 and TRBJ2-7, with TRBD2 identical over 7 bases. Trimming cost V 3 bases and J 4 bases; bases outside gene matches: 6. This CDR3 region has 14 residues. The germline V gene encodes CDR1 MNHEY and CDR2 SMNVEV (reference sequence). The CDR3 bases are TGTGCCAGCAGTTTTGGGGGGGACCCATACGAGCAGTACTTC. Its protein product is CASSFGGDPYEQYF.

In this sample, this clonotype turned up a few times. The chain has TRBV15 and TRBJ1-2, with D perhaps matching TRBD1 (6 bases). The CDR3 runs to 14 residues. The germline V gene encodes CDR1 LNHNV and CDR2 YYDKDF (reference sequence). Trimming stripped 0 bases from V and 7 bases from J, with 12 bases between. CDR3 in amino acids: CATSREGGARGYTF. In DNA, the CDR3 is TGTGCCACCAGCAGAGAGGGGGGGGCGCGTGGCTACACCTTC.

This clonotype was detected many times. The genes are TRBV19 and TRBJ1-1; no definite D call. Germline V gives CDR1 LNHDA, CDR2 SQIVND (reference sequence). CDR3 length equals 12 residues. Trimming removed 8 bases from V and 4 bases from J, with 11 bases in between. The CDR3 spells CASRFEGTEAFF. CDR3 nucleotides: TGTGCCAGTCGATTTGAGGGCACTGAAGCTTTCTTT. The full variable domain, completed using reference TRBV19 and TRBJ1-1, is DGGITQSPKYLFRKEGQNVTLSCEQNLNHDAMYWYRQDPGQGLRLIYYSQIVNDFQKGDIAEGYSVSREKKESFPLTVTSAQKNPTAFYLCASRFEGTEAFFGQGTRLTVV.

The chain carries TRBV7-2 and TRBJ2-2, with 14 bases lining up with TRBD2. The CDR3 is 14 residues long. With 8 bases clipped from V and 7 bases from J, the junction kept 3 bases outside the gene matches. From germline, CDR1 is SGHTA and CDR2 FQGNSA. In DNA, the CDR3 is TGTGCCAGCGGGACTAGCGGGAGTGTCGGGGAGCTGTTTTTT. Translation gives CASGTSGSVGELFF.

This rearrangement joins TRBV9 to TRBJ1-5; tentative D call: TRBD1 (5 bases). In germline, CDR1 is SGDLS, CDR2 YYNGEE. The CDR3 runs to 15 residues. The V end was cut by 3 bases, the J end by 3 bases, with 13 bases between. The CDR3 nucleotides are TGTGCCAGCAGCGCGGGAGGGGCGACCAATCAGCCCCAGCATTTT. This encodes CASSAGGATNQPQHF.

There are a few counts of this clonotype. The V gene is TRBV7-6, the J gene TRBJ2-1, with 9 bases matching TRBD1. Germline V lookup: CDR1 SGHVS, CDR2 FNYEAQ. The CDR3 sequence is 13 residues long. V lost 2 bases and J lost 9; bases outside the gene matches: 2. The CDR3 nucleotides read TGTGCCAGCAGCTTATCGGACAGGGGTGAGCAGTTCTTC. Its protein is CASSLSDRGEQFF. Full variable domain (remainder filled in from reference TRBV7-6 and TRBJ2-1): GAGVSQSPRYKVTKRGQDVALRCDPISGHVSLYWYRQALGQGPEFLTYFNYEAQQDKSGLPNDRFSAERPEGSISTLTIQRTEQRDSAMYRCASSLSDRGEQFFGPGTRLTVL.

The rearrangement uses TRBV30 and TRBJ2-7; maybe TRBD2 (5 bases). The CDR3 sequence is 11 residues long. Trimming removed 5 bases from V and 2 bases from J, with 7 bases in between. CDR1 GTSNPN and CDR2 SVGIG come from the germline V gene (reference sequence). The CDR3 reads CAWGLPYEQYF. CDR3 in DNA: TGTGCCTGGGGACTTCCCTACGAGCAGTACTTC.

This clonotype has a count of ten or more. This chain links TRBV25-1 with TRBJ2-5, with 10 positions matching TRBD2. The CDR3 contains 16 residues. V shed 2 bases, J shed 4 bases, and the junction held 7 bases outside the gene matches. Germline values: CDR1 MGHDK, CDR2 SYGVNS. The DNA of the CDR3 is TGTGCCAGCAGTGAAGGTCCTGCTAGCGGGAGAGAGACCCAGTACTTC. This translates into CASSEGPASGRETQYF.

This chain links TRBV4-2 with TRBJ2-7; D unclear. In germline, CDR1 is LGHNA, CDR2 YNFKEQ. V was cut by 0 bases and J by 9 bases, with 9 bases left in between. This CDR3 region has 12 residues. The chain's CDR3 is CASSQEGPGQYF. The CDR3 coding sequence is TGTGCCAGCAGCCAAGAAGGGCCAGGGCAGTACTTC.

This clonotype has a handful of counts. The chain couples TRBV20-1 to TRBJ2-7, with 9 bases identical to TRBD1. The CDR3 covers 14 residues. CDR1 DFQATT and CDR2 SNEGSKA come from the germline V gene (reference sequence). With 5 bases clipped from V and 6 bases from J, the junction kept 11 bases outside the gene matches. The CDR3 sequence is CSAPTGTGLGEQYF. The CDR3 region has the DNA TGCAGTGCTCCCACCGGGACAGGGCTTGGCGAGCAGTACTTC.

This clonotype was recorded many times. The chain carries TRBV5-6 and TRBJ1-1; D perhaps matches TRBD1 (5 bases). Germline-derived CDR1 and CDR2 are SGHDT and YYEEEE. CDR3 length: 17 residues. V lost 4 bases to trimming and J lost 0 bases, with 19 bases between them. In DNA, the CDR3 is TGTGCCAGCAGCCTTGGCGGGGGGACGGGCCTGAACACTGAAGCTTTCTTT. This codes for CASSLGGGTGLNTEAFF.

This clonotype appeared a few times. CDR3 nucleotide sequence: TGTGCCACCAGTGATTTGATGGGGGAGGAGCAGTTCTTC. Its protein is CATSDLMGEEQFF. The chain uses TRBV24-1 and TRBJ2-1; D possibly uses TRBD1 or TRBD2 (5 bases each). The CDR3 is made up of 13 amino acids. The V gene lost 0 bases and the J gene lost 10 bases, with 9 bases spanning the gap. Germline lookup yields CDR1 KGHDR and CDR2 SFDVKD.

Many counts were recorded for this clonotype. J is TRBJ1-5 and V is TRBV7-9; D is unresolved. Germline V gene data show CDR1 as SEHNR and CDR2 as FQNEAQ (reference sequence). With 5 bases removed from V and 7 bases from J, the gap between germline ends came to 9 bases. The CDR3 has 12 residues. The CDR3 bases are TGTGCCAGCAGCGCAGTTAACCAGCCCCAGCATTTT. This translates into CASSAVNQPQHF.

This clonotype was recorded a few times. The chain couples TRBV18 to TRBJ2-1, with no clear D. Germline V gene data show CDR1 as KGHSH and CDR2 as LQKENI. Deletions cut 3 bases from V and 2 bases from J, with 14 bases between. The length of the CDR3 is 16 residues. DNA of the CDR3: TGTGCCAGCTCACCCACCAGCCCTCGAGCCTACAATGAGCAGTTCTTC. It yields the protein CASSPTSPRAYNEQFF.

At least ten counts were recorded for this clonotype. J is TRBJ2-7 and V is TRBV5-6; D unclear. The CDR3 covers 16 residues. CDR1 is SGHDT, CDR2 YYEEEE, per germline. With 0 bases removed from V and 4 bases from J, the gap between germline ends came to 17 bases. CDR3 loop: CASSLDYGQLRYEQYF. The CDR3 coding sequence is TGTGCCAGCAGCTTGGACTATGGGCAGCTACGTTACGAGCAGTACTTC. The complete variable domain, with remaining parts taken from reference TRBV5-6 and TRBJ2-7, reads DAGVTQSPTHLIKTRGQQVTLRCSPKSGHDTVSWYQQALGQGPQFIFQYYEEEERQRGNFPDRFSGHQFPNYSSELNVNALLLGDSALYLCASSLDYGQLRYEQYFGPGTRLTVT.

J is TRBJ2-1 and V is TRBV11-2, with D perhaps TRBD2 (5 bases). The CDR3 is 14 amino acids. The germline V gene encodes CDR1 SGHAT and CDR2 FQNNGV. V was pared by 4 bases and J by 3 bases, with 10 bases between. This CDR3 is CASSSTGVYNEQFF. The CDR3 nucleotides read TGTGCCAGCAGCTCCACCGGGGTCTACAATGAGCAGTTCTTC.

This chain links TRBV5-1 with TRBJ1-1, with 8 bases lining up with TRBD1. The length of the CDR3 is 17 residues. Germline trimming cut 6 bases from V and 5 bases from J; bases unmatched to any gene: 18. The germline CDR1 and CDR2 sequences are SGHRS and YFSETQ. The CDR3 here is CASKSTFATGGQTEAFF. The CDR3 DNA reads as TGCGCCAGCAAAAGCACCTTCGCAACAGGGGGTCAAACTGAAGCTTTCTTT.

V and J are TRBV5-1 and TRBJ2-7; 7 nucleotides line up with TRBD1. The CDR3 consists of 12 residues. The germline V gene encodes CDR1 SGHRS and CDR2 YFSETQ. Trimming removed 5 bases from V and 5 bases from J; junction bases left unmatched: 4. The CDR3 coding sequence is TGCGCCAGCAGATCTGACAGGGACGAGCAGTACTTC. Its protein is CASRSDRDEQYF.

This clonotype was detected many times. This chain links TRBV20-1 with TRBJ1-1; weak D call: TRBD1 (6 bases). The CDR3 extends over 16 amino acids. Germline V lookup: CDR1 DFQATT, CDR2 SNEGSKA (reference sequence). Trimming removed 1 base from V and 1 base from J, with 16 bases in between. Written as DNA, the CDR3 is TGCAGTGCTAGAGGACAGGATGGGGCCCCGAACACTGAAGCTTTCTTT. Protein product: CSARGQDGAPNTEAFF.